The T cell receptor (beta chain) under discussion was sequenced for a study of blood T cell repertoires in COVID-19. Per the germline V gene, CDR1 is MDHEN and CDR2 is SYDVKM. This CDR3 has 12 residues. V was clipped by 10 bases and J by 1 base, with 10 bases between them. In the original processing: Amplifying reference gene primers gave estimates of nucleated cell counts. Sequencing used immunoSEQ multiplex PCR; TCRdb keeps in-frame clones, though not all of them. V and J calls and clone size follow that table, whereas D and trimming were derived from the DNA. The table lists approximately 160,000 clones, approximately 84% of them singletons.

What was sequenced was peripheral blood. The V gene is TRBV28, the J gene TRBJ1-1; no clear D. The clonotype comes from a woman aged 55-70 years with COVID-19, enrolled during active disease. The CDR3 sequence: CATEYKNTEAFF. CDR3 DNA: TGTGCCACCGAATACAAGAACACTGAAGCTTTCTTT. The full variable domain, in which reference TRBV28 and TRBJ1-1 provide the parts outside the CDR3, is DVKVTQSSRYLVKRTGEKVFLECVQDMDHENMFWYRQDPGLGLRLIYFSYDVKMKEKGDIPEGYSVSREKKERFSLILESASTNQTSMYLCATEYKNTEAFFGQGTRLTVV.